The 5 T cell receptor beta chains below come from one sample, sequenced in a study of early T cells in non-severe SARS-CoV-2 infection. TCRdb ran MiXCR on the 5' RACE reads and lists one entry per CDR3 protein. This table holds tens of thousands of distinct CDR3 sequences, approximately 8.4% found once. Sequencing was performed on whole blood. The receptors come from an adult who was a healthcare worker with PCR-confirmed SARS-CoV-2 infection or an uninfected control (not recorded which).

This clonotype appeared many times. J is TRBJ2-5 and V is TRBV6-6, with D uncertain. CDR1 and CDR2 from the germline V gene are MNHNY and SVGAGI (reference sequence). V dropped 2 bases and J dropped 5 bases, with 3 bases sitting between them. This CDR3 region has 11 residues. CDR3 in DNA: TGTGCCAGCAGTTACGAGGAGACCCAGTACTTC. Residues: CASSYEETQYF.

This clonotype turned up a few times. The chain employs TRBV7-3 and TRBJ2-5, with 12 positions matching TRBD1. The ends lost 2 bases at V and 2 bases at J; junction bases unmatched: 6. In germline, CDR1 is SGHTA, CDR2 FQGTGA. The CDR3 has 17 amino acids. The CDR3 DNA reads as TGTGCCAGCAGCTTACTCCGGGACAGGGGGCGACAAGAGACCCAGTACTTC. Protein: CASSLLRDRGRQETQYF. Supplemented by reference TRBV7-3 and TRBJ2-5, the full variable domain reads GAGVSQTPSNKVTEKGKYVELRCDPISGHTALYWYRQSLGQGPEFLIYFQGTGAADDSGLPNDRFFAVRPEGSVSTLKIQRTERGDSAVYLCASSLLRDRGRQETQYFGPGTRLLVL.

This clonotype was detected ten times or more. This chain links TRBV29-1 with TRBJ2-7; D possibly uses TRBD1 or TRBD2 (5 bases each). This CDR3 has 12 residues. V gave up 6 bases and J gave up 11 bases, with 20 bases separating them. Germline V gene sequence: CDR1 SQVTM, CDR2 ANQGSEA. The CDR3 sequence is CSVRDGTFGKYF. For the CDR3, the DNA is TGCAGCGTAAGGGACGGGACGTTCGGGAAGTACTTC.

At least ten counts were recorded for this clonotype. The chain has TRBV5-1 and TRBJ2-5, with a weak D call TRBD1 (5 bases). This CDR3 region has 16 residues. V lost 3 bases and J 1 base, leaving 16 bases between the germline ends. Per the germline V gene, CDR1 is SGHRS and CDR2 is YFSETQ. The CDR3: CASSSHLSGPQETQYF. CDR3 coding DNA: TGCGCCAGCAGCTCCCATCTCTCAGGGCCCCAAGAGACCCAGTACTTC. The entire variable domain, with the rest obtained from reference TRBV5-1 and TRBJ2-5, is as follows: KAGVTQTPRYLIKTRGQQVTLSCSPISGHRSVSWYQQTPGQGLQFLFEYFSETQRNKGNFPGRFSGRQFSNSRSEMNVSTLELGDSALYLCASSSHLSGPQETQYFGPGTRLLVL.

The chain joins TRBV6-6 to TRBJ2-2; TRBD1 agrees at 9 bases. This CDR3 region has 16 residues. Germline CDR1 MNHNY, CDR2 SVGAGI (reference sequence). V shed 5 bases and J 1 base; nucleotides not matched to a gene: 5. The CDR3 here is CASSGLGQGNTGELFF. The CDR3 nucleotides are TGTGCCAGCAGTGGCCTGGGACAGGGGAACACCGGGGAGCTGTTTTTT.